Listed below are T cell receptor beta chains from one sample, sequenced in a study of control samples from healthy donors and cancer patients. Profiled with immunoSEQ multiplex PCR; TCRdb holds only in-frame clones, not every one. This table has 75,000 to 95,000 clones, approximately 93% appearing once. Sample: blood. The source is a woman under 40 in good health. CDR3s include the opening cysteine and the closing phenylalanine or tryptophan. The D gene is left open where the match is weak. Clone size appears in some rows only: once, few, many, or a class for an expanded clone.

TGTGCCAGCAGCCAGAGCTCGAGGCAAGTCTTC,CASSQSSRQVF,TRBV3-1/TRBV3-2,11,TRBJ1-2,NA,NA
TGTGCCAGCAGCTTAGGTGTTTCCTATAATTCACCCCTCCACTTT,CASSLGVSYNSPLHF,TRBV7-2,15,TRBJ1-6,NA,NA
TGTGCCAGCAGTGATTCTCGAGGGACAGCCTCTGGAAACACCATATATTTT,CASSDSRGTASGNTIYF,TRBV25-1,17,TRBJ1-3,TRBD1,NA
TGTGCCATCAGTGGAGCAGGGAATCAGCCCCAGCATTTT,CAISGAGNQPQHF,TRBV10-3,13,TRBJ1-5,NA,NA
TGTGCCACCAGCAGAGTTCCCCACAGGGACAATCAGCCCCAGCATTTT,CATSRVPHRDNQPQHF,TRBV15,16,TRBJ1-5,NA,NA
TGTGCCAGTAGTGGGACAGGGAATTCACCCCTCCACTTT,CASSGTGNSPLHF,TRBV19,13,TRBJ1-6,TRBD1,few
TGTGCCAGCAGCCTTCGGACTAGCGGGAGAGTGTACGAGCAGTACTTC,CASSLRTSGRVYEQYF,TRBV11-3,16,TRBJ2-7,TRBD2,NA
TGTGCTAGTGCCCCGACAGGGTTGGATTCACCCCTCCACTTT,CASAPTGLDSPLHF,TRBV12-5,14,TRBJ1-6,TRBD1,NA
TGTGCCAGCAGTCCCACTAGCGGGGGCACATATACGCAGTATTTT,CASSPTSGGTYTQYF,TRBV28,15,TRBJ2-3,TRBD2,NA
TGTGCCAGCTCACCCTTAAATGGGGGGGAGCAGTACTTC,CASSPLNGGEQYF,TRBV18,13,TRBJ2-7,NA,NA
TGTGCCTGGAGTCTTTACAGGGAACGGAATGAGCAGTTCTTC,CAWSLYRERNEQFF,TRBV30,14,TRBJ2-1,NA,NA
TGCGCCAGCAGACCCGTCGGGGGGGCAAGCGGGAATGAGCAGTTCTTC,CASRPVGGASGNEQFF,TRBV5-1,16,TRBJ2-1,TRBD2,NA
TGTGCCAGCAGCCGTGATAATGGCTACACCTTC,CASSRDNGYTF,TRBV3-1/TRBV3-2,11,TRBJ1-2,NA,NA
TGTGCCAGCAGCCAAGGACAGGGAGAGACCCAGTACTTC,CASSQGQGETQYF,TRBV11-1,13,TRBJ2-5,TRBD1,once
TGTGCCAGCAGTGAGGGACAGGGCTCCTATAATTCACCCCTCCACTTT,CASSEGQGSYNSPLHF,TRBV25-1,16,TRBJ1-6,TRBD1,once
TGCAGCGTTGACGTATGGGGCACTGAAGCTTTCTTT,CSVDVWGTEAFF,TRBV29-1,12,TRBJ1-1,NA,NA
TGTGCCAGCTCACCCGACAAGCCCTATGGCTACACCTTC,CASSPDKPYGYTF,TRBV18,13,TRBJ1-2,NA,NA
TGCGCCATGGTACCGTTGGCAGGCCACACAGATACGCAGTATTTT,CAMVPLAGHTDTQYF,TRBV10-1,15,TRBJ2-3,NA,NA
TGTGCCACAAGACAGGGTTGGGGTGAAAAACTGTTTTTT,CATRQGWGEKLFF,TRBV2,13,TRBJ1-4,TRBD1,NA
TGTGCCAGCAGCGTAGACGAGGGGGGGCCCGTCACAGATACGCAGTATTTT,CASSVDEGGPVTDTQYF,TRBV9,17,TRBJ2-3,NA,once
TGTGCCAGCAGTTACCGGACTAGCGGGAGTTCTGAGCAGTTCTTC,CASSYRTSGSSEQFF,TRBV6-5,15,TRBJ2-1,TRBD2,NA
TGTGCCAGCAGACGAGCAAAGATCAATTCACCCCTCCACTTT,CASRRAKINSPLHF,TRBV28,14,TRBJ1-6,NA,NA
TGCGCCAGCAGCCAACTGGACAGAGACAATGAGCAGTTCTTC,CASSQLDRDNEQFF,TRBV4-1,14,TRBJ2-1,NA,once
TGTGCCAGCAGCTTACAGCGGGGTTACACAGATACGCAGTATTTT,CASSLQRGYTDTQYF,TRBV11-2,15,TRBJ2-3,TRBD2,NA
TGTGCCAGCAGTGAAGGACAGATCAACACTGAAGCTTTCTTT,CASSEGQINTEAFF,TRBV2,14,TRBJ1-1,NA,NA
TGTGCCAGCAGCCAGGGTTGGAGTCAAGAGACCCAGTACTTC,CASSQGWSQETQYF,TRBV3-1/TRBV3-2,14,TRBJ2-5,NA,NA
TGTGCCAGCATACGGCTCGGGACGTCAAATGGCTACACCTTC,CASIRLGTSNGYTF,TRBV28,14,TRBJ1-2,NA,medium-sized
TGTGCCAGTAGTCCCGACCCACAGACAGGGGTGGACTTC,CASSPDPQTGVDF,TRBV19,13,TRBJ2-5,TRBD1,NA
TGTGCCAGCCGGACAGGCCTGGAGCCCCAGCATTTT,CASRTGLEPQHF,TRBV28,12,TRBJ1-5,TRBD1,NA
TGTGCCAGCAGCCTGACTAGCGGCACAGATACGCAGTATTTT,CASSLTSGTDTQYF,TRBV11-2,14,TRBJ2-3,TRBD2,NA
TGTGCCAGCAGTGACTTCGCTGGTTCACCCCTCCACTTT,CASSDFAGSPLHF,TRBV6-2/TRBV6-3,13,TRBJ1-6,NA,NA
TGTGCCAGCAGTTACTCCGGACAGGGAGGGGCTGAAGCTTTCTTT,CASSYSGQGGAEAFF,TRBV6-5,15,TRBJ1-1,TRBD1,once
TGTGCCAGCTCACCACCGAGGGTTCTTAGCACTGAAGCTTTCTTT,CASSPPRVLSTEAFF,TRBV18,15,TRBJ1-1,NA,NA
TGCGCCAGCCGGGGGGCCGTAGAGGGAGTACGGGCAGATACGCAGTATTTT,CASRGAVEGVRADTQYF,TRBV5-1,17,TRBJ2-3,NA,NA
TGCGCCAGCACCAAGGGGGGGGCCCAAGAGACCCAGTACTTC,CASTKGGAQETQYF,TRBV5-1,14,TRBJ2-5,NA,NA
TGTGCCAGCAGTTACGGCGGGGGGCGAAGGAATTCACCCCTCCACTTT,CASSYGGGRRNSPLHF,TRBV6-5,16,TRBJ1-6,NA,NA
TGTGCCAGCAGCCACCCGGGGGATTCCTACGAGCAGTACTTC,CASSHPGDSYEQYF,TRBV3-1/TRBV3-2,14,TRBJ2-7,NA,NA
TGTGCCAGCTCACCAATGACGACCGGGGAGCTGTTTTTT,CASSPMTTGELFF,TRBV18,13,TRBJ2-2,NA,NA
TGTGCCAGCAGTGAGGGGAGGGGGGCTGAGGGCTACACCTTC,CASSEGRGAEGYTF,TRBV6-1,14,TRBJ1-2,NA,NA
TGTGCCAGAGCCCCCATATGTCAGTGCAATCAGCCCCAGCATTTT,CARAPICQCNQPQHF,TRBV19,15,TRBJ1-5,NA,NA
TGTGCCAGTAGCCGGGACAACCTGATGACTGAAGCTTTCTTT,CASSRDNLMTEAFF,TRBV19,14,TRBJ1-1,NA,NA
TGTGCCAGCAGCCCAGTATACCTAGCGGGGGGCTTCACAGATACGCAGTATTTT,CASSPVYLAGGFTDTQYF,TRBV3-1/TRBV3-2,18,TRBJ2-3,TRBD2,NA
TGTGCCAGCAGTTATCCGGGACAGGGTACCGGGGAGCTGTTTTTT,CASSYPGQGTGELFF,TRBV2,15,TRBJ2-2,TRBD1,NA
TGTGCCAGCAGCTTCAGACGTAGCGGGGAGCTGTTTTTT,CASSFRRSGELFF,TRBV7-8,13,TRBJ2-2,NA,NA
TGTGCCAGCAGGCAGGGAACCTCTGGAAACACCATATATTTT,CASRQGTSGNTIYF,TRBV28,14,TRBJ1-3,NA,NA
TGTGCCAGCAGTTCTTCCGGGACGGGCTACGAGCAGTACTTC,CASSSSGTGYEQYF,TRBV11-2,14,TRBJ2-7,NA,NA
TGCGCCAGCAGCCCAGTCATGGGTAGCACCGAGCAGTACTTC,CASSPVMGSTEQYF,TRBV10-1,14,TRBJ2-7,NA,once
TGTGCCAGCAGCTGGGGACAGGATCCCATATATTTT,CASSWGQDPIYF,TRBV5-6,12,TRBJ1-3,TRBD1,NA
TGTGCCAGCAGCCAAGAAGAGGTCCGGGGGGCTGGCTACACCTTC,CASSQEEVRGAGYTF,TRBV4-2,15,TRBJ1-2,NA,NA
TGTGCCAGCTCACCGGGCGGGACAGGCGTCTATGGCTACACCTTC,CASSPGGTGVYGYTF,TRBV18,15,TRBJ1-2,TRBD1,NA